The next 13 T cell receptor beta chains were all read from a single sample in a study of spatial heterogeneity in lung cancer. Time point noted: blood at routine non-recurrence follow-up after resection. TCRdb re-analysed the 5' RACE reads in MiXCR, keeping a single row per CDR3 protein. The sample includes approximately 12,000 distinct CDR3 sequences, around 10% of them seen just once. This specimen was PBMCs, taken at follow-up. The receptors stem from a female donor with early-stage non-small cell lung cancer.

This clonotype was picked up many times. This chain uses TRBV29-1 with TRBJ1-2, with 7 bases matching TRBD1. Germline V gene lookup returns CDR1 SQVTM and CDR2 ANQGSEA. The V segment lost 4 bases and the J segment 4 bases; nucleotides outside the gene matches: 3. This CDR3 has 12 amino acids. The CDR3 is CSVADRVYGYTF. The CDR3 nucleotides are TGCAGCGTTGCAGACAGGGTCTATGGCTACACCTTC.

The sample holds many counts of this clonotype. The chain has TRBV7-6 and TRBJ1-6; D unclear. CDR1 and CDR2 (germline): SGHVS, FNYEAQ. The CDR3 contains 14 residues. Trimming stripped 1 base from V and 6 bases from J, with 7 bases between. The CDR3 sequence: CASSLESVNSPLHF. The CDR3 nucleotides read TGTGCCAGCAGCTTAGAGTCTGTTAATTCACCCCTCCACTTT.

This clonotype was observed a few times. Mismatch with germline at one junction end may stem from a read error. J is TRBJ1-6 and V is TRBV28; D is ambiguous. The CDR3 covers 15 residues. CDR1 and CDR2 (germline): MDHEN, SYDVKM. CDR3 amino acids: CASKEARGDNSPLHF. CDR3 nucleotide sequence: TGTGCCAGCAAGGAGGCCCGCGGGGATAATTCACCCCTCCATTTT.

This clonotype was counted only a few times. The CDR3 nucleotides are TGTGCCAGTAGTATGGCTGCAGCCAAAAACATTCAGTACTTC. It specifies CASSMAAAKNIQYF. The chain has TRBV19 and TRBJ2-4, with D hard to call. The CDR3 consists of 14 residues. Germline V lookup: CDR1 LNHDA, CDR2 SQIVND (reference sequence). V was cut by 3 bases and J by 0 bases, with 6 bases left in between. Drawing the rest from reference TRBV19 and TRBJ2-4, the complete variable domain is DGGITQSPKYLFRKEGQNVTLSCEQNLNHDAMYWYRQDPGQGLRLIYYSQIVNDFQKGDIAEGYSVSREKKESFPLTVTSAQKNPTAFYLCASSMAAAKNIQYFGAGTRLSVL.

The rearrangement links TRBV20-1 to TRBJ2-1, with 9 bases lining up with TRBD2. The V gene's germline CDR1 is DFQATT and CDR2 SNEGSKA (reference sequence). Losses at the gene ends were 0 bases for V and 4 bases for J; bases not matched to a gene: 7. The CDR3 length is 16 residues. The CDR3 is CSARDSSGRTYNEQFF. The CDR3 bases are TGCAGTGCTAGAGATTCAAGCGGGAGGACTTACAATGAGCAGTTCTTC.

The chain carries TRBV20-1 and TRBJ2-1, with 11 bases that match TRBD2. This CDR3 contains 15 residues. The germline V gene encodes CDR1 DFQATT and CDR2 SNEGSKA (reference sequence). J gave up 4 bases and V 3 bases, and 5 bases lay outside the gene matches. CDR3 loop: CSARGTSGGYNEQFF. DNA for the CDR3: TGCAGTGCTAGGGGGACTAGCGGAGGGTACAATGAGCAGTTCTTC.

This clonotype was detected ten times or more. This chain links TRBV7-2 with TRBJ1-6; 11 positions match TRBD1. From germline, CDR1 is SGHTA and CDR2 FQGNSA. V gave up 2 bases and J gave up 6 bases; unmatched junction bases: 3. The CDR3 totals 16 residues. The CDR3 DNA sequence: TGTGCCAGCAGCTTACTTGGGACAGGGGGTAATTCACCCCTCCACTTT. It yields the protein CASSLLGTGGNSPLHF.

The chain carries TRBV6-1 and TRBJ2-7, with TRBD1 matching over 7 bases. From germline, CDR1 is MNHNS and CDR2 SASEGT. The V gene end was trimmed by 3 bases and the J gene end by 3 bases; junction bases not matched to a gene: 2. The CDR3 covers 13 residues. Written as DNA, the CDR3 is TGTGCCAGCAGTGATTACAGGGGCTACGAGCAGTACTTC. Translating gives CASSDYRGYEQYF.

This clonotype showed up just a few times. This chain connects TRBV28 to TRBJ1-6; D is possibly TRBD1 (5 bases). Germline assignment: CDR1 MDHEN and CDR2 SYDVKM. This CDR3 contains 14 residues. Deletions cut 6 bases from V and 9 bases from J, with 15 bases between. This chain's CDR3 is CASSRDSGGSPLHF. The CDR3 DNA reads TGTGCCAGCAGCAGGGACTCTGGCGGTTCACCCCTCCACTTT. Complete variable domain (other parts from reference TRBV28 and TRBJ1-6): DVKVTQSSRYLVKRTGEKVFLECVQDMDHENMFWYRQDPGLGLRLIYFSYDVKMKEKGDIPEGYSVSREKKERFSLILESASTNQTSMYLCASSRDSGGSPLHFGNGTRLTVT.

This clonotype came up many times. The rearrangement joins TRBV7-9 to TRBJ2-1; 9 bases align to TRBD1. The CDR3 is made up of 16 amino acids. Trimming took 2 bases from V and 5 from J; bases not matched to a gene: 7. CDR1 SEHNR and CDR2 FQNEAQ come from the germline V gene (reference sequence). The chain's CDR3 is CASSLFGTGKDNEQFF. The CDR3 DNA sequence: TGTGCCAGCAGCTTATTCGGGACAGGGAAGGACAATGAGCAGTTCTTC.

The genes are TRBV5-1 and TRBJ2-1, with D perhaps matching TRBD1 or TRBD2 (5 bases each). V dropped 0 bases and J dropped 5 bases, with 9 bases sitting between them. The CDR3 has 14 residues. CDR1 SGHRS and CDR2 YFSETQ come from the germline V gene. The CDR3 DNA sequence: TGCGCCAGCAGCTTGGGAGCGGACAACAATGAGCAGTTCTTC. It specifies CASSLGADNNEQFF.

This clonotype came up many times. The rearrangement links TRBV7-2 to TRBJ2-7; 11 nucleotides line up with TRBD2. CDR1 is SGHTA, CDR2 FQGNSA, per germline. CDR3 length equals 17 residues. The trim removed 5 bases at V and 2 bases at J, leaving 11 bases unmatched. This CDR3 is CASSPGTSGGGAYEQYF. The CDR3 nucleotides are TGTGCCAGCAGCCCGGGGACTAGCGGAGGAGGGGCCTACGAGCAGTACTTC.

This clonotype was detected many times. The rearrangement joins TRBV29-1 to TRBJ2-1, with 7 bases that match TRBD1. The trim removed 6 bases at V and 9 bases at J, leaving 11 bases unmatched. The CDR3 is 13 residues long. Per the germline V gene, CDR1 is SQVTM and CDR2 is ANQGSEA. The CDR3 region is CSVVYRQGLEQFF. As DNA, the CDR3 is TGCAGCGTAGTATATCGACAGGGCCTTGAGCAGTTCTTC.